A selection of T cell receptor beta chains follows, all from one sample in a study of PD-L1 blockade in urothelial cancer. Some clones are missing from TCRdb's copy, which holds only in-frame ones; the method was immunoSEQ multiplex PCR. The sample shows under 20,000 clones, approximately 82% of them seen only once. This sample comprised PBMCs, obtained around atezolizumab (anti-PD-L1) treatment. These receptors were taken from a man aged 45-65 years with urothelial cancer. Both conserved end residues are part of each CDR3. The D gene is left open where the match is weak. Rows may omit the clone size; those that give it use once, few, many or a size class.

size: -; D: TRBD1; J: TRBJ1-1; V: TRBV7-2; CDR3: CASSTYAGGGTEAFF; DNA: TGTGCCAGCAGCACATACGCAGGGGGCGGGACTGAAGCTTTCTTT
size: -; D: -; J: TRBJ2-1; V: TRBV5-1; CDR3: CASSFLPSGWNEQFF; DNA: TGCGCCAGCAGCTTCCTCCCGAGCGGGTGGAATGAGCAGTTCTTC
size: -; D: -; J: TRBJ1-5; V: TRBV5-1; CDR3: CASSPSQGEQPQHF; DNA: TGCGCCAGCAGCCCCTCACAGGGAGAACAGCCCCAGCATTTT
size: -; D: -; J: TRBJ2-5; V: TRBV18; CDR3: CVEETQYF; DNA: TGTGTAGAAGAGACCCAGTACTTC
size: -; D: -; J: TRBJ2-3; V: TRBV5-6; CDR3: CASSLARPRDTQYF; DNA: TGTGCCAGCAGCTTAGCCAGGCCTCGGGATACGCAGTATTTT
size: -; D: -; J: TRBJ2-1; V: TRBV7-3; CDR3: CASSLIGGGVSRNEQFF; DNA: TGTGCCAGCAGCTTAATCGGTGGAGGAGTAAGCCGGAATGAGCAGTTCTTC
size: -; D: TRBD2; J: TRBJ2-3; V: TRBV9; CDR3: CASSGRTRSSTDTQYF; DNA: TGTGCCAGCAGCGGAAGGACTAGATCTAGCACAGATACGCAGTATTTT
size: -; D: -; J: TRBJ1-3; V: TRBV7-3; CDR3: CASSPGGRPGNTIYF; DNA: TGTGCCAGCAGCCCCGGGGGTCGCCCTGGAAACACCATATATTTT
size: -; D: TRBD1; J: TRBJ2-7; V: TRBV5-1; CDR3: CASSFGGQGAYEQYF; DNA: TGCGCCAGCAGCTTTGGGGGACAGGGGGCCTACGAGCAGTACTTC
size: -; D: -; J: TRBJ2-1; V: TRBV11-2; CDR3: CASSLVALEQFF; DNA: TGTGCCAGCAGCTTAGTAGCACTTGAGCAGTTCTTC
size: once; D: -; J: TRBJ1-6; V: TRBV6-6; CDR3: CASNRGLNRASPLHF; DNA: TGTGCCAGCAATCGGGGTTTAAACCGCGCATCACCCCTCCACTTT
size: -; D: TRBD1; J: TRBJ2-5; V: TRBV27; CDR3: CASRKGQARGETQYF; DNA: TGTGCCAGCAGGAAAGGACAGGCGAGGGGGGAGACCCAGTACTTC
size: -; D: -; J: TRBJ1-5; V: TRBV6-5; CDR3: CASSYTVISNQPQHF; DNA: TGTGCCAGCAGTTACACAGTAATTAGCAATCAGCCCCAGCATTTT
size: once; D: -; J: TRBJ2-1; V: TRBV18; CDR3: CASSPKGPDEQFF; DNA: TGTGCCAGCTCACCGAAGGGGCCCGATGAGCAGTTCTTC
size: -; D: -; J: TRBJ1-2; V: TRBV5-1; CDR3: CASSFDSAGLPYTF; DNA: TGCGCCAGCAGCTTTGACTCCGCAGGGTTGCCCTACACCTTC
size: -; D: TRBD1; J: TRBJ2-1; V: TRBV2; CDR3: CASEGDSLYNEQFF; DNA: TGTGCCAGCGAAGGGGACAGCCTGTACAATGAGCAGTTCTTC